Listed here are 7 T cell receptor beta chains from one sample, sequenced in a study of blood T cell repertoires in COVID-19. Assay used: immunoSEQ multiplex PCR; TCRdb lists only in-frame clones, some missing. The data hold 290,000 or so clones, with roughly 85% observed a single time. Material: peripheral blood. Receptor source: a man aged 45-65 years with active or convalescent COVID-19.

Here the CDR3 reads CASSERQGGGETQYF. In nucleotides, the CDR3 is TGTGCCAGCAGCGAGAGACAGGGTGGGGGAGAGACCCAGTACTTC. The J gene is TRBJ2-5, the V gene TRBV9, with 7 bases that match TRBD1. CDR3 length equals 15 residues. J was trimmed by 4 bases and V by 3 bases; bases with no gene match: 9. Germline lookup yields CDR1 SGDLS and CDR2 YYNGEE.

V and J are TRBV30 and TRBJ1-1; the D is unclear. This CDR3 is built from 13 residues. Germline CDR1 is GTSNPN and CDR2 is SVGIG (reference sequence). V shed 0 bases and J shed 1 base, with 6 bases lying between them. The CDR3 region has the DNA TGTGCCTGGAGTGTACGAGCGAACACTGAAGCTTTCTTT. The encoded protein is CAWSVRANTEAFF.

This clone was recorded only once. The rearrangement uses TRBV2 and TRBJ2-3; TRBD2 matches at 9 bases. V gave up 0 bases and J gave up 2 bases; unmatched junction bases: 12. The germline V gene has CDR1 SNHLY and CDR2 FYNNEI. The CDR3 sequence is 19 residues long. CDR3 nucleotide sequence: TGTGCCAGCAGTGAAGCGGGGAGCGGGAGGACCAGAGTCACAGATACGCAGTATTTT. Protein sequence: CASSEAGSGRTRVTDTQYF.

The chain has TRBV19 and TRBJ2-3; TRBD1 agrees at 9 bases. V was pared by 8 bases and J by 7 bases, with 13 bases of the junction left unmatched. CDR1 is LNHDA and CDR2 is SQIVND in the germline V gene (reference sequence). This CDR3 spans 15 amino acids. CDR3 DNA: TGTGCCAGTGCTAAACAGGGGGCGACGGGTTATACGCAGTATTTT. Its translation is CASAKQGATGYTQYF.

The V call is TRBV18, the J call TRBJ1-6, with 12 positions matching TRBD1. Trimming removed 9 bases from V and 8 bases from J; junction bases left unmatched: 11. CDR1 KGHSH and CDR2 LQKENI come from the germline V gene. This CDR3 has 16 amino acids. DNA for the CDR3: TGTGCCAGTCGACCGGGCGGGACAGGGGGCTATTCACCCCTCCACTTT. Its translation is CASRPGGTGGYSPLHF.

This clone appeared a single time. The chain uses TRBV16 and TRBJ1-1; tentative D call: TRBD1 (6 bases). With 0 bases removed from V and 8 bases from J, the gap between germline ends came to 16 bases. CDR3 length: 15 amino acids. Germline V gives CDR1 KGHSY, CDR2 FQNENV. The CDR3, as DNA: TGTGCCAGCAGCCAATCAACTAGGGCGAGGGGGGAAGCTTTCTTT. This translates into CASSQSTRARGEAFF. Filled out from reference TRBV16 and TRBJ1-1, the complete variable domain reads GEEVAQTPKHLVRGEGQKAKLYCAPIKGHSYVFWYQQVLKNEFKFLISFQNENVFDETGMPKERFSAKCLPNSPCSLEIQATKLEDSAVYFCASSQSTRARGEAFFGQGTRLTVV.

This clone was counted a single time. The J gene is TRBJ2-3, the V gene TRBV7-9; no definite D call. V lost 1 base, J lost 5 bases, and 13 bases lay in between. The length of the CDR3 is 15 residues. Germline V gene sequence: CDR1 SEHNR, CDR2 FQNEAQ (reference sequence). CDR3 sequence reads: CASSLVSSGRDTQYF. DNA for the CDR3: TGTGCCAGCAGCTTAGTCTCTAGTGGTAGAGATACGCAGTATTTT.